The entry that follows covers one T cell receptor (beta chain) sequence. Its antigen remains unidentified. The data originate from a study of a mutant IDH1 vaccine in newly diagnosed glioma. Study at large: Treated patients, roughly 62% male and roughly 40% female, averaged approximately 40 years of age. Previous care, which was radiotherapy, temozolomide, or both, most often involved both.

Study-wide results and caveats: The vaccine induced immune responses, and these occurred in over 90% of patients.

The repertoire was sequenced with immunoSEQ multiplex PCR; TCRdb's copy has only in-frame clones and lacks some. The table includes tens of thousands of clones, about four fifths detected once. The germline V and J ends were trimmed by 8 bases and 2 bases, with 20 bases remaining between them. This CDR3 contains 16 residues. The germline CDR1 and CDR2 sequences are SNHLY and FYNNEI. As for time point: baseline, week 1 (first vaccination visit). Treatment meaning: pre-vaccination baseline after standard-of-care therapy. Donors had new IDH1-mutant astrocytomas of WHO grade 3 or 4 (ATRX-lost). V usage is TRBV2 and J usage is TRBJ2-3; perhaps TRBD1 as D (6 bases). The receptor's source is a woman aged 45 to 65 with glioma. The sequencing here drew on PBMCs, taken from a glioma patient treated with radiotherapy, temozolomide or both. The CDR3 protein is CASAPRGYRNTDTQYF. The CDR3 nucleotides read TGTGCCAGCGCGCCGAGGGGGTACAGAAACACAGATACGCAGTATTTT.